The source of this TCR beta chain is a study of control samples from healthy donors and cancer patients. The repertoire was sequenced with immunoSEQ multiplex PCR; TCRdb's copy has only in-frame clones and lacks some. This table has roughly 180,000 clones, 94% appearing once. Looked up from germline, CDR1 is SGHTA and CDR2 is FQGNSA. V was clipped by 1 base and J by 2 bases, with 10 bases between them. The CDR3 covers 15 residues. The clonotype was recovered from a woman aged 18-29 years in good health. Sequencing was done on a sample of blood. The chain employs TRBV7-2 and TRBJ2-3; the D gene is possibly TRBD1 (6 bases). CDR3 in DNA: TGTGCCAGCAGCTTAGAGAGGACAGTCACAGATACGCAGTATTTT. This codes for CASSLERTVTDTQYF.